The text below deals with one TCR beta chain. Its antigen remains unknown. The sample is drawn from a study of blood T cells in healthy people across ages. A second roughly 6 to 12 cycle PCR used barcoded and J-beta primers. MiXCR, run by TCRdb on the 5' RACE reads, gives a single entry per CDR3 protein. Of about 1.6 million distinct CDR3 sequences in the sample, 30% to 40% were seen once. CDR1 is ENHRY, CDR2 SYGVKD, per germline. The CDR3 is 19 amino acids. V lost 2 bases to trimming and J lost 0 bases; unmatched junction nucleotides: 10. General study points: TCR beta diversity, measured per million T cells, fell in a roughly linear way with age.

Extraction yielded at least 5 micrograms of total RNA per sample. The sequencing sample was made of blood. This clonotype was sampled from a woman aged 25 to 45 in good health. This chain links TRBV10-3 with TRBJ2-6, with 7 bases fitting TRBD1. The DNA of the CDR3 is TGTGCCATCAGTGAGGATGTCGGCAGGGGGTACTCTGGGGCCAACGTCCTGACTTTC. This gives the protein CAISEDVGRGYSGANVLTF.